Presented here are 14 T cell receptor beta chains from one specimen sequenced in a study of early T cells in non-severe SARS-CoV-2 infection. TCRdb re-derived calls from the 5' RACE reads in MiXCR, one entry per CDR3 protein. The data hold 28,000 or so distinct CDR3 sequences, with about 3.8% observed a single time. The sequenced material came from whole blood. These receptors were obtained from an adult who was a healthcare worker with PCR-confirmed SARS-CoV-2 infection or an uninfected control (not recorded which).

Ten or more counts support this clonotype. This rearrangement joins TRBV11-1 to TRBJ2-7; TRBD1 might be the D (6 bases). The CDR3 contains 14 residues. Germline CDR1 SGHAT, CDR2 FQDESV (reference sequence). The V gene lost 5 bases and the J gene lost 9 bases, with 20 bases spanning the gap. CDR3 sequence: CASSPGQRAQGQYF. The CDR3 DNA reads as TGTGCCAGCAGCCCAGGACAGAGGGCGCAGGGGCAGTACTTC.

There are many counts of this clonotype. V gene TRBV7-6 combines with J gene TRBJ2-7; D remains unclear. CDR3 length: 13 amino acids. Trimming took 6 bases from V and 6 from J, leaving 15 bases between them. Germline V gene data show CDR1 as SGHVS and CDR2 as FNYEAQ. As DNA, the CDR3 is TGTGCCAGCAGTCGGGCTGCGTACGCCGAGCAGTACTTC. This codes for CASSRAAYAEQYF. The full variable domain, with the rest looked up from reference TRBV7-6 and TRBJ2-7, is GAGVSQSPRYKVTKRGQDVALRCDPISGHVSLYWYRQALGQGPEFLTYFNYEAQQDKSGLPNDRFSAERPEGSISTLTIQRTEQRDSAMYRCASSRAAYAEQYFGPGTRLTVT.

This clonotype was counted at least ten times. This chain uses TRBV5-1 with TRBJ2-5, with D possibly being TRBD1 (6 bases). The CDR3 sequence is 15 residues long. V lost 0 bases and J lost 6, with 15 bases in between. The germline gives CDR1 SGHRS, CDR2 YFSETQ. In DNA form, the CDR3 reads TGCGCCAGCAGCTTGGATCCAGGGGAAGGAAAGACCCAGTACTTC. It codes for CASSLDPGEGKTQYF.

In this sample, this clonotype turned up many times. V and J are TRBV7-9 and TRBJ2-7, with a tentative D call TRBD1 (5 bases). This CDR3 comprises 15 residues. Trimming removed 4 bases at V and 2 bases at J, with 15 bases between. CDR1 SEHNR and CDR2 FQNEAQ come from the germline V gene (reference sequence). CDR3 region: CASSSAVEGAYEQYF. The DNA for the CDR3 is TGTGCCAGCAGCTCTGCGGTTGAAGGGGCCTACGAGCAGTACTTC.

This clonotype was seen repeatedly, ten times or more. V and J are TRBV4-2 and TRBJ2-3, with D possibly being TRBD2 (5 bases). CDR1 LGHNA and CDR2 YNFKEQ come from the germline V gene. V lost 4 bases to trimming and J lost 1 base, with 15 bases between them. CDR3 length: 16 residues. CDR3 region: CASSPAAGIRTDTQYF. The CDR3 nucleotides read TGTGCCAGCAGCCCGGCAGCCGGGATTCGCACAGATACGCAGTATTTT.

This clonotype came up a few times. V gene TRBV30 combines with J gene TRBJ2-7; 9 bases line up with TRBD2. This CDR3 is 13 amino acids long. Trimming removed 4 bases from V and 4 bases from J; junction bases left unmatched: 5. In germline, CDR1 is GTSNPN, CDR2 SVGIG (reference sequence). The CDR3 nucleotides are TGTGCCTGGAATAGCGGGAGAACGTACGAGCAGTACTTC. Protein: CAWNSGRTYEQYF. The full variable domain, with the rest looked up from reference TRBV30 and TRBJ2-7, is SQTIHQWPATLVQPVGSPLSLECTVEGTSNPNLYWYRQAAGRGLQLLFYSVGIGQISSEVPQNLSASRPQDRQFILSSKKLLLSDSGFYLCAWNSGRTYEQYFGPGTRLTVT.

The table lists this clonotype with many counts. In DNA, the CDR3 is TGTGCCAGCAGTCCCCGACAGGGGGGGTACGAGCAGTACTTC. It is translated as CASSPRQGGYEQYF. The chain joins TRBV7-2 to TRBJ2-7, with 9 bases aligning to TRBD1. The V gene's germline CDR1 is SGHTA and CDR2 FQGNSA. The CDR3 consists of 14 residues. Losses at the gene ends were 6 bases for V and 4 bases for J; bases not matched to a gene: 7.

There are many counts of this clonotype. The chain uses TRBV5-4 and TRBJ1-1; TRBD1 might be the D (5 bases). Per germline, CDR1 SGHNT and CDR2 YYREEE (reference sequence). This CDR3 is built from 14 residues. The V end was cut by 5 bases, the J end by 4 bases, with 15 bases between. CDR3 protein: CASSADGGSTEAFF. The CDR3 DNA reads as TGTGCCAGCAGTGCTGACGGGGGAAGCACTGAAGCTTTCTTT.

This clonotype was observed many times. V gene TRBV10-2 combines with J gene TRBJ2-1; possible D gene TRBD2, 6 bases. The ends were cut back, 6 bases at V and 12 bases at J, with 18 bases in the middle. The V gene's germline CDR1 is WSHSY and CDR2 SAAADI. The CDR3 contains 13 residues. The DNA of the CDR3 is TGCGCCAGCAGGACCGGGACTGGAACCTTGCAGTTCTTC. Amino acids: CASRTGTGTLQFF.

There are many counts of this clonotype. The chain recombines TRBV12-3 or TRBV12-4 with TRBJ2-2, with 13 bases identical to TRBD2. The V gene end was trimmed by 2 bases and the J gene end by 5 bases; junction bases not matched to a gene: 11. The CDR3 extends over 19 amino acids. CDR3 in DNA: TGTGCCAGCAGTTTACCGCCCCCGGGACTAGCGGGACGAACCGGGGAGCTGTTTTTT. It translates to CASSLPPPGLAGRTGELFF.

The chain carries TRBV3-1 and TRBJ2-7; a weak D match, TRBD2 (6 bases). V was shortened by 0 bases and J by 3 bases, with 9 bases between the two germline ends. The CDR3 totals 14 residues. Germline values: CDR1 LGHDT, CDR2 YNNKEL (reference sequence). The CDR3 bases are TGTGCCAGCAGCCAAGAGGGGACTTTCTACGAGCAGTACTTC. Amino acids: CASSQEGTFYEQYF.

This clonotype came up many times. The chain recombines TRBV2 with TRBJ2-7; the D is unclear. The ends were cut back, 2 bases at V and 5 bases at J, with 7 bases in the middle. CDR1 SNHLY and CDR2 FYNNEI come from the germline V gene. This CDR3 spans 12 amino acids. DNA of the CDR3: TGTGCCAGCAGTGAAATACTACACGAGCAGTACTTC. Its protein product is CASSEILHEQYF.

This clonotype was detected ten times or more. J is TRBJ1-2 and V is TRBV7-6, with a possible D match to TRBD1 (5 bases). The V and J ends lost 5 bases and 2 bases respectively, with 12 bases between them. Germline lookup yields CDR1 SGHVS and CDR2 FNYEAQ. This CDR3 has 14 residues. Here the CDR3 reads CASSKDGGNYGYTF. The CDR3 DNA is TGTGCCAGCAGCAAGGATGGGGGGAACTATGGCTACACCTTC.

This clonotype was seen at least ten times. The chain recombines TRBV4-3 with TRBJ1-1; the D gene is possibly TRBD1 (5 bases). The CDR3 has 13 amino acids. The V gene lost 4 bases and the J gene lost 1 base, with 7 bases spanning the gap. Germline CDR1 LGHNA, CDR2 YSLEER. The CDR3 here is CASSLGRNTEAFF. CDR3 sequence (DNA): TGCGCCAGCAGCCTGGGACGGAACACTGAAGCTTTCTTT.